The clone carrying this T cell receptor (beta chain) was detected many times. These data originate in a study of T-cell reconstitution after alpha-beta-depleted transplantation in children. The V and J ends lost 3 bases and 2 bases respectively, with 14 bases between them. Germline CDR1 reads DFQATT; CDR2 reads SNEGSKA (reference sequence). This CDR3 spans 15 amino acids. Unique molecular identifiers were incorporated into the prepared TCRbeta library. TCRdb fed the PCR reads into MiXCR, producing one record per CDR3 protein. The sample carries around 600,000 distinct CDR3 sequences, roughly 15% recorded once.

The rearrangement uses TRBV20-1 and TRBJ1-5; D ambiguous. Specimen: PBMCs from the stem cell graft donor, collected from the stem cell graft. The TCR was taken from a human donor who donated a stem cell graft to a child with acute myeloid leukemia. In nucleotides, the CDR3 is TGCAGTGCTAGCCCCAAAGGGTATGGCAATCAGCCCCAGCATTTT. It translates to CSASPKGYGNQPQHF.